A single sample is the source of the 14 T cell receptor beta chains below, sequenced in a study of T cells in Graves' hyperthyroidism and ophthalmopathy. RNA transcripts provided the source from which TCR beta CDR3 regions were amplified. HTBI primers were employed in a first-round RT-PCR of the TCR CDR3. From the multiplex PCR reads, TCRdb called clonotypes with MiXCR, one entry per CDR3 protein. Among 600,000 to 700,000 distinct CDR3 sequences listed, 45% were seen once. The specimen sequenced was peripheral blood or thyroid tissue (not recorded which). The receptors derive from an adult man with Graves' disease, either hyperthyroidism or ophthalmopathy (not recorded which).

This sequence joins TRBV29-1 and TRBJ1-1; D might be TRBD1 (5 bases). This CDR3 has 12 residues. The ends were cut back, 8 bases at V and 1 base at J, with 11 bases in the middle. Germline V lookup: CDR1 SQVTM, CDR2 ANQGSEA. The DNA for the CDR3 is TGCAGCTTAGCGACAGCGAACACTGAAGCTTTCTTT. Protein: CSLATANTEAFF.

This clonotype occurred once. The genes are TRBV7-9 and TRBJ1-2, with D tentatively TRBD1 (5 bases). CDR1 is SEHNR, CDR2 FQNEAQ, per germline (reference sequence). CDR3 length equals 15 residues. V was cut by 5 bases and J by 2 bases, with 15 bases left in between. The CDR3, as DNA: TGTGCCAGCAGCATGAGGGGCGGCATAAACTATGGCTACACCTTC. As protein: CASSMRGGINYGYTF.

This sequence joins TRBV10-3 and TRBJ1-5, with 9 bases matching TRBD1. From germline, CDR1 is ENHRY and CDR2 SYGVKD. The CDR3 length is 13 residues. Trimming removed 6 bases from V and 6 bases from J; junction bases left unmatched: 3. DNA for the CDR3: TGTGCCATCAGGGGACAGGGCCGTCAGCCCCAGCATTTT. Translation: CAIRGQGRQPQHF.

In its sample, this clonotype was seen many times. CDR3 nucleotides: TGTGCCACCAGCAGAGTATGGGGGGCGGACGAGCAGTACTTC. It encodes CATSRVWGADEQYF. The gene calls are TRBV15 and TRBJ2-7; either TRBD1 or TRBD2 may fit D (6 bases each). Looked up from germline, CDR1 is LNHNV and CDR2 is YYDKDF (reference sequence). The CDR3 extends over 14 amino acids. Between the trimmed V and J ends, which lost 1 base and 5 bases, there was a span of 12 bases.

CDR3 sequence (DNA): TGTGCCAGCAGCTTAGACAGGGGTGGACCCCAGCAGTACTTC. It translates to CASSLDRGGPQQYF. The chain joins TRBV7-9 to TRBJ2-7; 7 bases are shared with TRBD1. The junction had 8 bases not matched to a gene; V was cut back by 1 base and J by 8 bases. CDR1 is SEHNR, CDR2 FQNEAQ, per germline (reference sequence). This CDR3 is built from 14 residues.

The V and J genes are TRBV10-3 and TRBJ1-1, with a possible D match to TRBD1 (6 bases). This CDR3 comprises 13 residues. Germline V lookup: CDR1 ENHRY, CDR2 SYGVKD. Trimming cost V 10 bases and J 1 base, with 13 bases left between them. The CDR3 here is CASSQGKNTEAFF. The CDR3 DNA sequence: TGTGCCAGCTCACAGGGTAAGAACACTGAAGCTTTCTTT.

In its sample, this clonotype was seen many times. The chain links TRBV29-1 to TRBJ1-1; D call uncertain. V was pared by 4 bases and J by 0 bases, with 9 bases between. Germline-derived CDR1 and CDR2 are SQVTM and ANQGSEA. The CDR3 consists of 13 residues. As DNA, the CDR3 is TGCAGCGTTGTCGCGCACCTGAACACTGAAGCTTTCTTT. It translates to CSVVAHLNTEAFF.

This clonotype has a handful of counts. The V and J genes are TRBV28 and TRBJ1-4; 7 nucleotides line up with TRBD1. Germline V CDR1 and CDR2: MDHEN, SYDVKM. Unmatched junction bases numbered 3, after V lost 5 bases and J lost 6 bases. CDR3 length: 13 amino acids. CDR3 protein: CASSGGTDEKLFF. The CDR3 DNA reads as TGTGCCAGCAGTGGGGGGACAGATGAAAAACTGTTTTTT.

This clonotype has a handful of counts. The chain links TRBV6-6 to TRBJ1-6; TRBD1 matches at 8 bases. This CDR3 is built from 15 residues. Germline trimming cut 1 base from V and 7 bases from J; bases unmatched to any gene: 3. CDR1 MNHNY and CDR2 SVGAGI come from the germline V gene (reference sequence). The CDR3 sequence is CASSYLTGENSPLHF. CDR3 DNA sequence: TGTGCCAGCAGTTACTTGACAGGGGAGAATTCACCCCTCCACTTT.

The J gene is TRBJ1-5, the V gene TRBV24-1; D perhaps matches TRBD1 (5 bases). Per the germline V gene, CDR1 is KGHDR and CDR2 is SFDVKD. Trimming shortened V by 4 bases and J by 9 bases, and 9 bases separated the two germline ends. CDR3 length: 12 amino acids. The CDR3 bases are TGTGCCACCAGTGACCCTACAGGGCCCCAGCATTTT. Amino acid sequence: CATSDPTGPQHF.

For the CDR3, the DNA is TGTGCCAGCACGGACAGGGAATATGGCTACACCTTC. Amino acid sequence: CASTDREYGYTF. The chain is built from TRBV7-6 and TRBJ1-2, with TRBD1 matching 8 bases. The ends lost 7 bases at V and 5 bases at J; junction bases unmatched: 3. Germline V lookup: CDR1 SGHVS, CDR2 FNYEAQ. The CDR3 consists of 12 residues. The complete variable domain, with remaining parts taken from reference TRBV7-6 and TRBJ1-2, reads GAGVSQSPRYKVTKRGQDVALRCDPISGHVSLYWYRQALGQGPEFLTYFNYEAQQDKSGLPNDRFSAERPEGSISTLTIQRTEQRDSAMYRCASTDREYGYTFGSGTRLTVV.

The chain couples TRBV12-3 or TRBV12-4 to TRBJ1-1, with D perhaps TRBD1 (5 bases). V lost 6 bases to trimming and J lost 4 bases, with 15 bases between them. This CDR3 contains 14 residues. CDR3 DNA: TGTGCCAGCAGCTTTGAGGGGCCGGGCACTGAAGCTTTCTTT. Translated: CASSFEGPGTEAFF.

This sequence joins TRBV6-5 and TRBJ1-2; TRBD1 matches 7 bases. V lost 6 bases, J lost 4 bases, and 8 bases stayed unmatched. Germline lookup yields CDR1 MNHEY and CDR2 SVGAGI. The CDR3 spans 14 residues. This CDR3 reads CASRLTGSGYGYTF. The CDR3 bases are TGTGCCAGCAGACTGACAGGGAGCGGCTATGGCTACACCTTC.

V and J are TRBV4-1 and TRBJ1-6; D ambiguous. Trimming removed 0 bases at V and 4 bases at J, with 7 bases between. Germline CDR1 is MGHRA and CDR2 is YSYEKL. The CDR3 contains 15 residues. CDR3 protein: CASSQEGGYNSPLHF. The CDR3 nucleotides are TGCGCCAGCAGCCAAGAGGGTGGATATAATTCACCCCTCCACTTT.